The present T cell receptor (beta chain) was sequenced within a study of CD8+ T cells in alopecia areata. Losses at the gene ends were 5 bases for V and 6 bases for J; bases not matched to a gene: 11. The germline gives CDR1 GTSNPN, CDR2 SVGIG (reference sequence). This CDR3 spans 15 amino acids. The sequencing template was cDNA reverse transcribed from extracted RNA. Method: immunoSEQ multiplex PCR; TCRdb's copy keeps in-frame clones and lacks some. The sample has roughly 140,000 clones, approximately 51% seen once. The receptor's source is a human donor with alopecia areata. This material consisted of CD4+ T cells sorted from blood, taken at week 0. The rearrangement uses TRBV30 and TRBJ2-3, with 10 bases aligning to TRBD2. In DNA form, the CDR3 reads TGTGCCTGGCCTTATAGCGGGAGGAATCGGGATACGCAGTATTTT. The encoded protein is CAWPYSGRNRDTQYF. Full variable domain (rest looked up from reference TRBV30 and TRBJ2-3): SQTIHQWPATLVQPVGSPLSLECTVEGTSNPNLYWYRQAAGRGLQLLFYSVGIGQISSEVPQNLSASRPQDRQFILSSKKLLLSDSGFYLCAWPYSGRNRDTQYFGPGTRLTVL.